This paragraph reports one TCR beta chain. Its antigen specificity is not known. No much larger clonotype is one base removed from it; base qualities were not supplied. One collaborating source in Seattle enrolled patients while the patients were actively infected and followed the patients over time throughout the course of disease. Whole blood was collected in K2EDTA tubes by collaborating institutions according to the institutions' own protocols. Collaborator samples were shipped for TCRbeta analysis as frozen whole blood, isolated PBMCs, or DNA extracted from either sample type. This specimen belongs to a study of blood T cell repertoires in COVID-19 (dated by TCRdb to 2018 to 2021). General notes on the study: Samples from collaborators originated in the United States, Italy and Spain and spanned both the acute and convalescent phases of COVID-19. The dataset comprised deeply sampled blood TCRbeta repertoires from subjects exposed to, actively infected with, or recovered from COVID-19. Nearly every sample came with metadata listing a de-identified subject ID, COVID-19 status, age in years and sex. The prospective study material was composed of cDNA or gDNA derived from T cells, B-cell-depleted T cells, or PBMCs. The repertoires were released in a freely available public database intended as a resource for research on the immune response to SARS-CoV-2. Where available, HLA class I and class II types were taken from metadata supplied by the sample provider and were not determined by assay-based typing. The samples were drawn from two sources: the first 160 participants of the ongoing ImmuneRACE study, and 950 to 1,500 subjects contributed by 6 global collaborators. Points the paper makes about the study in general: Clinical and demographic metadata were provided uncurated, with the amount varying by source and participant.

The immunoSEQ Assay, a bias-controlled multiplex PCR, was used to amplify TCRbeta CDR3 regions from genomic DNA. The authors' pipeline ran thus. The number of nucleated cells in each sample was estimated from the amplification of reference gene primers within the assay. To quantify the absolute abundance of each unique TCRbeta CDR3 rearrangement, sequence reads were collapsed and filtered. For each sample, productive Simpson clonality was calculated by taking the square root of Simpson's diversity index across productive rearrangements. TCRdb holds this immuneACCESS table with in-frame rearrangements only. Some clones are missing; in checked studies, unresolved V genes explain under half, and the rest has no known cause. That table supplies the V and J calls and clone size; D and trimming were determined from the DNA. The sample table contains 150,000 to 180,000 clones; only one count was recorded for approximately 85% of them. 0.6% to 0.7% of the sample is held by the ten biggest clonotypes.

Via the germline V gene, CDR1 is SGHTS and CDR2 YDEGEE. The V end gives up 5 bases and the J end 0 bases, leaving 7 bases in the junction not matched to a gene. The CDR3 runs 16 amino acids, cysteine and phenylalanine included. Only the CDR3 region is kept as DNA, spanning 48 bases read in frame from base 1. The receptor chain draws on TRBV5-8 and TRBJ1-2; 10 bases in between match TRBD1. The clonotype was recovered from a man aged 60 to 69 with COVID-19, enrolled during active disease. Sequencing was performed on peripheral blood. The nucleotides are TGTGCCAGCAGTAGCGCCGGGACAGGGGCTAACTATGGCTACACCTTC. It translates to CASSSAGTGANYGYTF.